This T cell receptor beta chain was captured by sequencing in a study of T cell repertoires in cytomegalovirus infection. Overall study context: As its CMV epitopes, the study selected recently identified HLA-C-restricted and well-studied HLA-B-restricted targets. Evidence of both CMV infection and a matching HLA type came from public TCR beta signatures. Study findings and constraints: CMV carriers with the relevant HLA were identified by cumulative public TCR beta family frequency. What dominated the ex vivo response were HLA-C-restricted CMV-specific TCR beta clonotypes.

The CDR3 extends over 13 amino acids. Trimming shortened V by 7 bases and J by 8 bases, and 15 bases separated the two germline ends. Germline lookup yields CDR1 SGHDN and CDR2 FVKESK. As for this clonotype: Its antigen is as yet unknown.

MiXCR was run by TCRdb on the reads, yielding one entry per CDR3 protein. The table records approximately 990,000 distinct CDR3 sequences, roughly a third of them present only once. The chain links TRBV14 to TRBJ2-1; D is perhaps TRBD2 (5 bases). The source of this sequence is a human donor in good health (CMV status not recorded). Some clones in this sample may be carry-over from other donors' samples. Here the sequenced sample was cultured CD8+ T cells from PBMCs, taken from culture after CMV antigen stimulation. The CDR3 bases are TGTGCCAGCACCCCTGGACGGCGGGATGAGCAGTTCTTC. Its protein is CASTPGRRDEQFF.